The 32 T cell receptor beta chains given below trace back to one sample, sequenced in a study of breast tumors, draining lymph nodes, adjacent tissues. From the multiplex PCR reads, TCRdb called clonotypes with MiXCR, one entry per CDR3 protein. The data hold about 32,000 distinct CDR3 sequences, with 35% to 40% observed a single time. Sequenced input: breast tumor tissue. The receptor source for this set is a female donor with breast cancer. Some clones in this sample may be carry-over from other donors' samples.

In its sample, this clonotype was seen many times. The J gene is TRBJ2-6, the V gene TRBV7-2; unclear D gene. Trimming took off 3 bases at V and 6 bases at J, with 6 bases between the two ends. This CDR3 is 13 amino acids long. Germline V gene data show CDR1 as SGHTA and CDR2 as FQGNSA. Written as DNA, the CDR3 is TGTGCCAGCAGCTTTAGGTTGGCCAACGTCCTGACTTTC. It codes for CASSFRLANVLTF. The full variable domain, its missing parts supplied by reference TRBV7-2 and TRBJ2-6, is GAGVSQSPSNKVTEKGKDVELRCDPISGHTALYWYRQSLGQGLEFLIYFQGNSAPDKSGLPSDRFSAERTGGSVSTLTIQRTQQEDSAVYLCASSFRLANVLTFGAGSRLTVL.

This clonotype was seen a few times. In this CDR3 the conserved last residue, phenylalanine or tryptophan, is missing, so a read error is likely. The chain couples TRBV7-8 to TRBJ2-1; 9 bases line up with TRBD2. There are 15 residues in the CDR3. Per germline, CDR1 SGHVS and CDR2 FQNEAQ. Unmatched junction bases numbered 8, after V lost 5 bases and J lost 6 bases. This CDR3 reads CASSPASGVINEQFS. CDR3 nucleotides: TGTGCCAGCAGCCCCGCTAGCGGGGTAATCAATGAGCAGTTCTCC.

There are many counts of this clonotype. V is TRBV5-6 and J is TRBJ2-1; TRBD2 aligns across 8 bases. Germline CDR1 SGHDT, CDR2 YYEEEE. CDR3 length: 16 residues. Trimming at V came to 0 bases and at J to 2 bases, leaving 4 bases not matched to a gene. The CDR3: CASSLEKGLAYNEQFF. In nucleotides, the CDR3 is TGTGCCAGCAGCTTGGAGAAGGGACTAGCCTACAATGAGCAGTTCTTC.

This clonotype showed up many times. This chain links TRBV19 with TRBJ1-5; the match to TRBD1 covers 7 bases. Germline CDR1 and CDR2: LNHDA and SQIVND (reference sequence). V was clipped by 5 bases and J by 2 bases; unmatched bases: 9. The CDR3 loop spans 16 amino acids. CDR3 residues: CASSPQQGMGNQPQHF. The CDR3 DNA is TGTGCCAGTAGTCCCCAACAGGGGATGGGCAATCAGCCCCAGCATTTT.

This clonotype was detected only a few times. The chain employs TRBV12-3 or TRBV12-4 and TRBJ1-4; TRBD1 agrees at 7 bases. J lost 8 bases, V lost 1 base, and 10 bases had no gene match. The CDR3 extends over 16 amino acids. The CDR3 spells CASSLGNSGGREKLFF. As DNA, the CDR3 is TGTGCCAGCAGTTTAGGGAACTCAGGGGGTCGGGAAAAACTGTTTTTT.

The J gene is TRBJ2-3, the V gene TRBV11-2, with 10 bases that match TRBD2. The V gene's germline CDR1 is SGHAT and CDR2 FQNNGV. This CDR3 is built from 16 residues. V was clipped by 2 bases and J by 0 bases; unmatched bases: 2. The CDR3 DNA sequence: TGTGCCAGCAGCTTAAGAGCGGGAGGGAGCACAGATACGCAGTATTTT. This translates into CASSLRAGGSTDTQYF.

The CDR3, as DNA: TGCAGCGTCCCTTCCGAGGGCGCCAACTATGGCTACACCTTC. This gives the protein CSVPSEGANYGYTF. This chain uses TRBV29-1 with TRBJ1-2, with unresolved D. Germline CDR1 reads SQVTM; CDR2 reads ANQGSEA. This CDR3 has 14 residues. V was cut by 6 bases and J by 2 bases, with 16 bases left in between.

Ten or more counts support this clonotype. The chain links TRBV19 to TRBJ2-3, with 9 bases lining up with TRBD1. Trimming cost V 9 bases and J 2 bases; bases outside gene matches: 6. This CDR3 is built from 14 residues. Germline V CDR1 and CDR2: LNHDA, SQIVND (reference sequence). The CDR3 bases are TGTGCCAGCAAAAGGACAGGGGTCACAGATACGCAGTATTTT. Its translation is CASKRTGVTDTQYF.

The chain uses TRBV18 and TRBJ2-7; D gene unclear. Germline CDR1 reads KGHSH; CDR2 reads LQKENI. CDR3 length: 14 residues. V lost 2 bases and J lost 1, with 9 bases in between. The CDR3: CASSPLRKSYEQYF. The CDR3, as DNA: TGTGCCAGCTCACCATTGCGTAAGTCCTACGAGCAGTACTTC.

This clonotype was observed a single time. Because the CDR3's place on the DNA is in doubt, the DNA is left out and the CDR3 is given as listed by TCRdb. The J gene is TRBJ2-2, the V gene TRBV5-1. Counting both end residues, the CDR3 totals 18 amino acids. Per germline, CDR1 SGHRS and CDR2 YFSETQ. The CDR3 sequence: CASSLQIRETQYFGELFF.

This clonotype has ten or more counts. The rearrangement joins TRBV7-8 to TRBJ2-7; 7 nucleotides agree with TRBD1. The CDR3 has 15 amino acids. CDR1 SGHVS and CDR2 FQNEAQ come from the germline V gene. Trimming at V came to 5 bases and at J to 1 base, leaving 8 bases not matched to a gene. CDR3 sequence (DNA): TGTGCCAGCAGCCCAACCGGACAGGCGTCCTACGAGCAGTACTTC. Translating gives CASSPTGQASYEQYF.

This clonotype appeared many times. CDR3 in DNA: TGTGCCACCAGTGAGGCGTCAGGGTGGACAGATACGCAGTATTTT. This sequence encodes CATSEASGWTDTQYF. The V gene is TRBV24-1, the J gene TRBJ2-3; a possible D gene is TRBD1 (5 bases). The germline CDR1 and CDR2 sequences are KGHDR and SFDVKD. V lost 4 bases and J lost 3, with 13 bases in between. The CDR3 consists of 15 residues.

This clonotype was recorded at least ten times. The CDR3 DNA sequence: TGCAGTGCCCAGAGGTCCGAAGGAGGGGAGACCCAGTACTTC. Protein: CSAQRSEGGETQYF. The gene calls are TRBV20-1 and TRBJ2-5; tentatively, D is TRBD2 (6 bases). V lost 6 bases and J 5 bases, leaving 19 bases between the germline ends. The CDR3 contains 14 residues. CDR1 is DFQATT and CDR2 is SNEGSKA in the germline V gene (reference sequence).

This chain uses TRBV20-1 with TRBJ2-2; a weak D match, TRBD2 (9 bases). The CDR3 has 15 amino acids. In germline, CDR1 is DFQATT, CDR2 SNEGSKA (reference sequence). V was trimmed by 4 bases and J by 3 bases, leaving 15 bases between them. The CDR3: CSATGGGGDTGELFF. The DNA for the CDR3 is TGCAGTGCTACAGGGGGCGGGGGGGACACCGGGGAGCTGTTTTTT.

This clonotype was recorded many times. The chain uses TRBV11-3 and TRBJ2-1, with 10 nucleotides matching TRBD1. From germline, CDR1 is SGHNT and CDR2 YENEEA. The CDR3 covers 16 residues. V was pared by 1 base and J by 2 bases, with 2 bases of the junction left unmatched. The CDR3 here is CASSLGTGGPYNEQFF. The CDR3 DNA is TGTGCCAGCAGCTTAGGGACAGGGGGTCCCTACAATGAGCAGTTCTTC.

The chain combines TRBV20-1 with TRBJ2-7, with D maybe TRBD1 (7 bases). The V end lost 6 bases, the J end lost 2 bases, and 14 bases lay between the germline ends. The CDR3 loop spans 13 amino acids. Germline CDR1 and CDR2: DFQATT and SNEGSKA (reference sequence). The CDR3 here is CSARQGGTYEQYF. The CDR3 nucleotides read TGCAGTGCAAGACAGGGAGGAACCTACGAGCAGTACTTC.

This clonotype has a handful of counts. This chain links TRBV28 with TRBJ1-5; no reliable D call. Trimming cost V 7 bases and J 0 bases, with 7 bases left between them. CDR3 length: 13 amino acids. CDR1 MDHEN and CDR2 SYDVKM come from the germline V gene. The CDR3 DNA reads as TGTGCCAGCAACCCTTATAGCAATCAGCCCCAGCATTTT. Translating gives CASNPYSNQPQHF.

This clonotype was recorded many times. The chain employs TRBV20-1 and TRBJ1-2; a weak D match, TRBD1 (6 bases). CDR1 and CDR2 from the germline V gene are DFQATT and SNEGSKA (reference sequence). The CDR3 loop spans 13 amino acids. Trimming removed 0 bases from V and 7 bases from J, with 12 bases in between. CDR3 in DNA: TGCAGTGCTAGAGATCCCGGGGGCTTTGGCTACACCTTC. This codes for CSARDPGGFGYTF.

This clonotype was observed at least ten times. The V gene is TRBV9, the J gene TRBJ2-7, with 7 bases that match TRBD1. Germline-derived CDR1 and CDR2 are SGDLS and YYNGEE. After removal of 3 bases from V and 2 bases from J, the junction contained 5 bases not matched to a gene. CDR3 size: 14 residues. The CDR3 DNA reads TGTGCCAGCAGCGGAGACAGGGATCCCTACGAGCAGTACTTC. It is translated as CASSGDRDPYEQYF.

This clonotype appeared many times. V and J are TRBV6-1 and TRBJ1-6; no firm D call. The CDR3 is 18 amino acids. V lost 5 bases, J lost 0 bases, and 17 bases lay in between. The germline CDR1 and CDR2 sequences are MNHNS and SASEGT. Here the CDR3 DNA reads TGTGCCAGCAGTCCAAGCCCTTGGGGAAGCTCCTATAATTCACCCCTCCACTTT. It encodes CASSPSPWGSSYNSPLHF.

This clonotype was counted many times. The chain recombines TRBV5-4 with TRBJ2-5; maybe TRBD1 (6 bases). From germline, CDR1 is SGHNT and CDR2 YYREEE (reference sequence). V gave up 0 bases and J gave up 3 bases, with 9 bases separating them. There are 14 residues in the CDR3. The CDR3 DNA is TGTGCCAGCAGCTTGGACGGACAGAAAGAGACCCAGTACTTC. It encodes CASSLDGQKETQYF. Supplemented by reference TRBV5-4 and TRBJ2-5, the full variable domain reads ETGVTQSPTHLIKTRGQQVTLRCSSQSGHNTVSWYQQALGQGPQFIFQYYREEENGRGNFPPRFSGLQFPNYSSELNVNALELDDSALYLCASSLDGQKETQYFGPGTRLLVL.

Comment on this clonotype: A much bigger clone sits one base away, suggesting this may be a read error. No conserved phenylalanine or tryptophan ends this CDR3, so it is likely a read error. V and J are TRBV12-5 and TRBJ2-1, with TRBD2 matching 12 bases. V gave up 4 bases and J gave up 12 bases; unmatched junction bases: 7. This CDR3 region has 14 residues. Germline values: CDR1 LGHNT, CDR2 FRNRAP. The CDR3 loop is CASGSLAGGPRQFL. The CDR3 bases are TGTGCTAGTGGTTCCCTAGCGGGAGGGCCAAGGCAGTTCTTG.

Ten or more counts support this clonotype. This chain links TRBV20-1 with TRBJ2-1; D perhaps matches TRBD2 (6 bases). The CDR3 runs 16 residues. Germline V gene lookup returns CDR1 DFQATT and CDR2 SNEGSKA (reference sequence). V dropped 2 bases and J dropped 4 bases, with 18 bases sitting between them. The DNA of the CDR3 is TGCAGTGCTAGATCTAGCGCAGGTGGGGGATACAATGAGCAGTTCTTC. Amino acids: CSARSSAGGGYNEQFF.

The CDR3 region is CASSESGLAGANEQFF. For the CDR3, the DNA is TGTGCCAGCAGTGAATCCGGACTAGCGGGAGCGAATGAGCAGTTCTTC. This chain links TRBV25-1 with TRBJ2-1, with 13 bases matching TRBD2. This CDR3 has 16 amino acids. The germline V gene encodes CDR1 MGHDK and CDR2 SYGVNS. V was clipped by 1 base and J by 7 bases; unmatched bases: 4.

On this clonotype: This sequence may be a read error, since a much larger clone differs from it by one base. V gene TRBV14 combines with J gene TRBJ2-5; D is perhaps TRBD2 (5 bases). This CDR3 is 15 amino acids long. Germline lookup yields CDR1 SGHDN and CDR2 FVKESK. CDR3 amino acids: CAGSQGQGPGETQYF. CDR3 nucleotides: TGTGCCGGCAGCCAAGGGCAAGGGCCGGGGGAGACCCAGTACTTC.

V gene TRBV7-8 combines with J gene TRBJ2-3; D is ambiguous. CDR1 is SGHVS, CDR2 FQNEAQ, per germline. V was shortened by 5 bases and J by 1 base, with 10 bases between the two germline ends. This CDR3 is 14 amino acids long. As DNA, the CDR3 is TGTGCCAGCAGCCTCTACACCGGCACAGATACGCAGTATTTT. Its translation is CASSLYTGTDTQYF.

In this sample, this clonotype turned up many times. This CDR3 is CASRRDNSYNEQFF. CDR3 nucleotides: TGTGCCAGCAGGAGGGACAACTCCTACAATGAGCAGTTCTTC. V and J are TRBV6-1 and TRBJ2-1; D is perhaps TRBD1 (6 bases). This CDR3 region has 14 residues. From germline, CDR1 is MNHNS and CDR2 SASEGT. V was shortened by 6 bases and J by 0 bases, with 9 bases between the two germline ends.

CDR3 DNA sequence: TGTGCCAGCAGTTCCCTAGCGGGAGGGGGAGATACGCAGTATTTT. Translated, it gives CASSSLAGGGDTQYF. The chain is built from TRBV6-2 or TRBV6-3 and TRBJ2-3; 12 bases fit TRBD2. The CDR3 is 15 residues long. The junction had 4 bases not matched to a gene; V was cut back by 4 bases and J by 5 bases. Per the germline V gene, CDR1 is MNHEY and CDR2 is SVGEGT.

The chain uses TRBV30 and TRBJ1-2, with a weak D call TRBD1 (5 bases). The CDR3 is 14 amino acids. Germline lookup yields CDR1 GTSNPN and CDR2 SVGIG (reference sequence). V was shortened by 2 bases and J by 4 bases, with 14 bases between the two germline ends. CDR3 amino acids: CAWSTPDNFYGYTF. CDR3 coding DNA: TGTGCCTGGAGTACACCGGACAATTTCTATGGCTACACCTTC.

This clonotype was found many times. The chain carries TRBV2 and TRBJ2-2; the D gene is possibly TRBD1 (5 bases). The CDR3 is 13 amino acids. Trimming took 2 bases from V and 4 from J, leaving 5 bases between them. The germline gives CDR1 SNHLY, CDR2 FYNNEI. In DNA, the CDR3 is TGTGCCAGCAGTGAACAGGGCACCGGGGAGCTGTTTTTT. This codes for CASSEQGTGELFF.

This clonotype was detected many times. The chain recombines TRBV7-8 with TRBJ1-2; TRBD1 is a possible D gene (5 bases). The CDR3 totals 12 residues. The V gene's germline CDR1 is SGHVS and CDR2 FQNEAQ. Between the trimmed V and J ends, which lost 1 base and 8 bases, there was a span of 8 bases. The CDR3 reads CASSLGGDGYTF. DNA for the CDR3: TGTGCCAGCAGCTTAGGTGGGGACGGCTACACCTTC.

The chain carries TRBV28 and TRBJ2-1, with 14 bases aligning to TRBD2. CDR3 size: 16 residues. The germline CDR1 and CDR2 sequences are MDHEN and SYDVKM. With 7 bases clipped from V and 5 bases from J, the junction kept 7 bases outside the gene matches. The CDR3 protein is CASTPLGLAGDNEQFF. The DNA of the CDR3 is TGTGCCAGCACCCCCTTGGGACTAGCGGGAGACAATGAGCAGTTCTTC.